A selection of T cell receptor beta chains follows, all from one sample in a study of cytomegalovirus exposure and HLA in healthy donors. Only in-frame clones appear in the TCRdb table, and some are missing; sequencing was by immunoSEQ multiplex PCR. Of some 110,000 clones in the sample, about 80% are singletons; the top ten hold 3.5% to 5%. The sample taken for sequencing was PBMCs. The receptor source for this set is a man aged 25 to 40 in good health and CMV-seropositive. The CDR3 runs from the conserved cysteine through the conserved F or W. D genes are given only for firm matches. Rows may omit the clone size; those that give it use once, few, many or a size class.

v_call	cdr3_length	j_call	d_call	clone_size	cdr3_nt	cdr3_aa
TRBV5-1	12	TRBJ2-1	-	-	TGCGCCAGCAGTTGGGCGGGGCGGGAGCAGTTCTTC	CASSWAGREQFF
TRBV5-1	13	TRBJ2-5	-	-	TGCGCCAGCAGCTTGGCGGGTCGCGAGACCCAGTACTTC	CASSLAGRETQYF
TRBV6-5	16	TRBJ2-2	TRBD1	-	TGTGCCAGCAGTTACCTGGGACAGGGGAAGGCCGGGGAGCTGTTTTTT	CASSYLGQGKAGELFF
TRBV6-4	13	TRBJ1-1	-	-	TGTGCCAGCAGTATGAGGTTGAACACTGAAGCTTTCTTT	CASSMRLNTEAFF
TRBV14	17	TRBJ2-2	TRBD1	-	TGTGCCAGCAGCCAATTTGCCGGGACAGACAACACCGGGGAGCTGTTTTTT	CASSQFAGTDNTGELFF
TRBV10-3	14	TRBJ1-5	-	-	TGTGCCATCAGCGCGACAGGAGACAATCAGCCCCAGCATTTT	CAISATGDNQPQHF
TRBV30	13	TRBJ1-2	TRBD1	-	TGTGCCTGGACCCCCCGGGACAGTTATGGCTACACCTTC	CAWTPRDSYGYTF
TRBV4-3	16	TRBJ2-7	-	-	TGCGCCAGCAGCCAAGGAGTGCTGCAGGCAACCTACGAGCAGTACTTC	CASSQGVLQATYEQYF
TRBV5-1	15	TRBJ2-1	TRBD2	-	TGCGCCAGCAGCTTTTCTAGCGGGGGATACAATGAGCAGTTCTTC	CASSFSSGGYNEQFF
TRBV5-4	18	TRBJ2-3	TRBD2	-	TGTGCCAGCAGCCCCGGTCTGGCTAGCGGGGGGGCCACAGATACGCAGTATTTT	CASSPGLASGGATDTQYF
TRBV27	12	TRBJ2-7	-	-	TGTGCCAGCTTGACTCGGGCCTACGAGCAGTACTTC	CASLTRAYEQYF
TRBV6-1	15	TRBJ2-7	TRBD1	few	TGTGCCAGCAGTGACCGAGGGACAGGCCCCTACGAGCAGTACTTC	CASSDRGTGPYEQYF
TRBV18	16	TRBJ1-3	TRBD1	-	TGTGCCAGCTCACTTACCGGGACAGGCAGTGGAAACACCATATATTTT	CASSLTGTGSGNTIYF
TRBV5-4	19	TRBJ1-1	TRBD1	-	TGTGCCAGCAGCTTGGGGACAGGGGATCCTATCGAGGGGAGCACTGAAGCTTTCTTT	CASSLGTGDPIEGSTEAFF
TRBV2	19	TRBJ1-4	-	-	TGTGCCAGCAGGCCCGGCTCTCAGGGTTGGGATTGGACTAATGAAAAACTGTTTTTT	CASRPGSQGWDWTNEKLFF
TRBV6-5	16	TRBJ1-5	-	-	TGTGCCAGCAGTTACTCGAGGTTCAGTAGCAATCAGCCCCAGCATTTT	CASSYSRFSSNQPQHF
TRBV5-1	14	TRBJ2-7	-	-	TGCGCCAGCAGCGGGGGGGGCGCAGACTACGAGCAGTACTTC	CASSGGGADYEQYF
TRBV9	17	TRBJ2-1	TRBD2	-	TGTGCCAGCAGCGTAAAAGCCGCGGGAGGAGGGTACAATGAGCAGTTCTTC	CASSVKAAGGGYNEQFF
TRBV7-9	18	TRBJ2-1	TRBD2	-	TGTGCCAGCAGCTTAGTAAGTCTAGCGGGAGGGCCCTACAATGAGCAGTTCTTC	CASSLVSLAGGPYNEQFF
TRBV6-1	17	TRBJ1-2	-	once	TGTGCCAGCAGTGACACTCCATCAATTCAGGGGTCCTATGGCTACACCTTC	CASSDTPSIQGSYGYTF
TRBV7-3	16	TRBJ2-3	TRBD2	-	TGTGCCAGCAGCTTACAACGCGGGAGGGATACAGATACGCAGTATTTT	CASSLQRGRDTDTQYF
TRBV29-1	19	TRBJ2-1	TRBD1	-	TGCAGCGGTATAATATCAACAGGGGGGACGCGAACCCAATACAATGAGCAGTTCTTC	CSGIISTGGTRTQYNEQFF
TRBV2	16	TRBJ2-6	-	-	TGTGCCAGCAGTGCCCCACGGAGCTCTGGGGCCAACGGCCTGACTTTC	CASSAPRSSGANGLTF
TRBV7-2	15	TRBJ1-1	-	-	TGTGCCAGCAGCCCCCTCGGTCCGTGGAACACTGAAGCTTTCTTT	CASSPLGPWNTEAFF
TRBV7-2	14	TRBJ2-5	TRBD1	once	TGTGCCAGCAGCTTCGACAGGGGTGGGGAGACCCAGTACTTC	CASSFDRGGETQYF
TRBV9	15	TRBJ2-1	-	-	TGTGCCAGCAGCGCGGGATACGGATCCATTGATGAGCAGTTCTTC	CASSAGYGSIDEQFF
TRBV27	14	TRBJ2-7	-	-	TGTGCCAGCAGCGCGGGGGCGCTGACCTACGAGCAGTACTTC	CASSAGALTYEQYF
TRBV5-4	14	TRBJ2-2	-	-	TGTGCCAGCAGCCGAGGCGCGAACACCGGGGAGCTGTTTTTT	CASSRGANTGELFF
TRBV5-1	16	TRBJ2-3	TRBD2	few	TGCGCCAGCAGCCCGGGACTAGCTGTATCGGCAGATACGCAGTATTTT	CASSPGLAVSADTQYF
TRBV27	17	TRBJ2-7	-	-	TGTGCCAGCAGTTTTTGGGGGCCACAGGGCGCCTCCTACGAGCAGTACTTC	CASSFWGPQGASYEQYF
TRBV11-3	14	TRBJ2-7	-	few	TGTGCCAGCAGCCCTAAATTAACCTCCTACGAGCAGTACTTC	CASSPKLTSYEQYF
TRBV30	15	TRBJ1-1	-	few	TGTGCCTGGAGTGTGGGGAGCGGATTGAACACTGAAGCTTTCTTT	CAWSVGSGLNTEAFF
TRBV7-9	13	TRBJ1-1	-	-	TGTGCCAGCCACAAAGGGGGATACACTGAAGCTTTCTTT	CASHKGGYTEAFF
TRBV5-4	14	TRBJ2-5	TRBD2	-	TGTGCCAGCCGACTAGCGGGGGGTGAAGAGACCCAGTACTTC	CASRLAGGEETQYF
TRBV18	13	TRBJ2-1	-	-	TGTGCCAGCTCACCCACAGAATACAATGAGCAGTTCTTC	CASSPTEYNEQFF
TRBV18	16	TRBJ1-2	TRBD1	-	TGTGCCAGCTCACCACCGAGTGTAACAGGGGGCTATGGCTACACCTTC	CASSPPSVTGGYGYTF